This T cell receptor beta chain was retrieved from a study of regulatory T cells in long-lasting Graves disease (dated by TCRdb to the early 2020s). The study in broad terms: Newly diagnosed Graves' disease patients had taken antithyroid drugs for less than 3 months. Peripheral blood TCR sequencing and RNA sequencing compared persistent Graves' disease patients with newly diagnosed Graves' disease patients. The study was conducted in China and was registered as a clinical trial. A total of roughly 33 samples were covered by TCR sequencing, comprising roughly 13 persistent and 20 newly diagnosed Graves' disease patients. The investigation overall reported the following: The authors noted that the small sample size was a limitation that may lower accuracy. Sequencing and analysis were restricted to the TCR beta chain. Peripheral blood alone was examined, since thyroid tissue, which constituted the primary lesion, could not be accessed. Lower TCR Shannon entropy and fewer highly expanded clones were observed in persistent Graves' disease patients than in newly diagnosed patients, which suggested clonal expansion. Persistent disease showed preferential use of TRBV28, TRBJ1-2 and TRBJ2-5, whereas newly diagnosed disease favored TRBV20-1 and TRBJ2-1. Persistent patients shared more public clonotypes among themselves (around 3,000) than newly diagnosed patients did (about 900).

Libraries were made using multiplex PCR. The instrument was an Illumina HiSeq 4000. TCR beta libraries were built with iRepertoire HTBI primers and Arm-PCR amplification of CDR3 regions. Before sequencing, the PCR products underwent gel purification. For the original study's pipeline: Gene usage analysis of CDR3 amino acid clonotypes used the approximately 62 TRBV and about 15 TRBJ segments found across samples. COPE and FqMerger were used to merge the filtered high-quality paired reads into contigs. Contigs were aligned with BLAST to IMGT TRBV, TRBD and TRBJ reference genes, and CDR3 was defined per IMGT. Highly expanded clones were defined as clonotypes with a frequency above 0.1%. Shannon entropy served as the measure of repertoire diversity, while the Gini coefficient captured V-J evenness. Clonotypes shared by more than one individual were considered public. TCRdb reanalyzed the raw reads on its own, using fastp at Q25 for trimming and MiXCR for clone calling, and kept in-frame beta chains. Merged by CDR3 protein, the rows form single entries marked with the most common genes and DNA. The V and J calls here are based on TCRdb, not the publication. Within this sample are some 410,000 distinct CDR3 sequences, with about a sixth of them counted one time only. Of the sample, around 10% falls within the top ten clones.

In the paper's terms, the time point label means: newly diagnosed GD, antithyroid drugs for less than 3 months. RNA was extracted from PBMCs in TRIzol for both TCR sequencing and RNA sequencing. The diagnosis of Graves' disease followed American Thyroid Association guidelines. Patients were recruited from an endocrinology department in Xi'an, China. From each patient, about 9 milliliters of peripheral blood was collected into an EDTA anticoagulant tube. PBMCs were isolated by Ficoll Paque Plus density gradient separation without further T cell sorting. An Agilent 2100 Bioanalyzer and agarose gel were used to assess RNA quality, and a NanoDrop 2000 was used to measure RNA concentration. V is reduced by 3 bases and J by 2 bases, leaving a spacing of 7 bases between them. CDR1 and CDR2 are read off the germline V gene as MDHEN and SYDVKM. From cysteine to phenylalanine, the CDR3 is 13 amino acids long. CDR3 DNA is the only sequence kept; it has 39 bases, read in frame from the first base.

This clonotype was detected many times. This receptor's antigen is unknown. No base qualities exist here, and no much larger clone lies one base off it. In addition, the sample was reused for a study of T cells in Graves' hyperthyroidism and ophthalmopathy. The second study's paper adds: Graves' hyperthyroidism was defined as stable when no progression to ophthalmopathy occurred over 18 months of follow-up. Hyperthyroidism patients were newly diagnosed, had a disease duration of under 2 months, and were aged 18 to 65 years. The study excluded patients with uncontrolled infections, other autoimmune diseases, pregnancy or lactation. Diagnoses were established on the basis of clinical symptoms, serum thyroxine and TRAb, thyroid ultrasound, and orbital computed tomography. The TCR CDR3 was subjected to a first round of RT-PCR using the HTBI primer set and the Qiagen OneStep RT-PCR kit. Blood samples also contained most of the expanded thyroid clonotypes (frequency above 0.001), which suggests that blood repertoires may reflect thyroid immune responses. In cross-validation, a model built on a 13 V-J signature told ophthalmopathy apart from stable hyperthyroidism with 87.88% sensitivity and about 81% specificity, and in testing the same model reached 80%/75%. In validation, progression to ophthalmopathy was predicted by the model with 70.59% sensitivity and 72% to 85% specificity, a median of around 6.5 months before onset. To identify TCR V-J signatures that set the groups apart, the researchers used a discovery cohort of approximately 98 patients, made up of 40 to 45 with Graves' ophthalmopathy and some 58 with stable Graves' hyperthyroidism. Prospective prediction of ophthalmopathy was tested in an independent validation cohort consisting of 18 to 20 hyperthyroidism patients and approximately 16 patients who later progressed to ophthalmopathy. For training and testing, the 100 or so patients in the discovery cohort were randomly divided in a 7:3 ratio. In addition, the study compared T-cell repertoires in thyroid tissue and in blood from several Graves' hyperthyroidism patients. After sampling, hyperthyroidism patients received methimazole starting at 30 mg daily, and ophthalmopathy patients received high-dose intravenous methylprednisolone. Libraries were constructed in a second round of multiplex PCR, after which size selection and purification were performed. Paired-end sequencing of the libraries was performed with 100 bp reads on an Illumina HiSeq2000. SOAPnuke was used to process the raw data, with reads discarded if the reads contained adapters or uncalled bases, had a mean Phred below 15, or lacked an exact constant-primer or identifier match. High-quality paired reads were merged using COPE v1.2.5, and each unique nucleotide sequence was defined as a clonotype. Clonotypes were aligned to IMGT TRBV, TRBD and TRBJ reference segments using MiTCR v1.1. Only V-J combinations with frequency above 0.0001, covering about 99% of repertoires, were analysed. A TCS score was defined as the ratio of F50 (clonal expansion) to E x V (chaos), with BLOSUM62-based TCRdist applied between CDR3 peptides within each V-J. Welch's t-statistics and random forest reduced around 550 V-J features to roughly 13, which were used in a naive Bayes classifier (R e1071). No statistical method was used to fix the sample size in advance, and group allocation was not hidden from the investigators. TCR Vbeta CDR3 sequencing of 140 or so peripheral blood samples (under 45 ophthalmopathy, roughly 72 hyperthyroidism and roughly 17 progressor patients) is reported in the paper.

The chain links TRBV28 with TRBJ1-2, with the identity of the D gene unclear. This receptor was identified in a woman aged 30 to 39 with Graves disease. Donor details come from another sample of the same person, matched by shared clones. The sequencing used peripheral blood mononuclear cells (PBMCs), collected at new diagnosis, from a patient treated with antithyroid drugs. The CDR3 region: CASSFRANYGYTF. The nucleotide sequence reads as follows: TGTGCCAGCAGTTTCCGCGCCAACTATGGCTACACCTTC.